What follows are 21 T cell receptor beta chains derived from one specimen sequenced in a study of cytomegalovirus exposure and HLA in healthy donors. Primers for the PCR totalled 60 Vbeta and 13 Jbeta. Repertoires were generated with immunoSEQ multiplex PCR, while TCRdb's copy carries only in-frame clones and drops some. The sample carries more than 150,000 clones, around 76% recorded once. The specimen sequenced was PBMCs. These receptors were taken from a woman aged 25 to 39 in good health and CMV-seropositive.

This clone was counted once. The chain recombines TRBV10-3 with TRBJ1-6; D may be TRBD1 (5 bases). The germline V gene has CDR1 ENHRY and CDR2 SYGVKD. V was shortened by 11 bases and J by 9 bases, with 17 bases between the two germline ends. The CDR3 loop spans 13 amino acids. CDR3 coding DNA: TGTGCCTCCGGACCGGCCCAGGGTTCACCCCTCCACTTT. This sequence encodes CASGPAQGSPLHF.

This clone was counted a single time. The rearrangement uses TRBV9 and TRBJ2-7; D is undetermined. Looked up from germline, CDR1 is SGDLS and CDR2 is YYNGEE. V lost 0 bases, J lost 5 bases, and 12 bases lay in between. The CDR3 length is 14 residues. The CDR3 DNA reads as TGTGCCAGCAGCGTAGACCCTACTCCTCACGAGCAGTACTTC. Protein sequence: CASSVDPTPHEQYF.

The chain uses TRBV6-6 and TRBJ2-3; 7 bases map to TRBD1. The CDR3 runs to 12 residues. J gave up 9 bases and V 0 bases, and 0 bases lay outside the gene matches. Germline V gene sequence: CDR1 MNHNY, CDR2 SVGAGI (reference sequence). CDR3 DNA sequence: TGTGCCAGCAGTTACTCGGGACAGACGCAGTATTTT. This encodes CASSYSGQTQYF.

The rearrangement links TRBV7-2 to TRBJ1-3; D is perhaps TRBD1 (5 bases). The CDR3 is made up of 15 amino acids. The germline V gene encodes CDR1 SGHTA and CDR2 FQGNSA. The V and J ends lost 0 bases and 0 bases respectively, with 6 bases between them. The CDR3 protein is CASSLAGGSGNTIYF. The CDR3 DNA follows: TGTGCCAGCAGCTTAGCGGGGGGCTCTGGAAACACCATATATTTT. The variable domain in full, completed from reference TRBV7-2 and TRBJ1-3, reads GAGVSQSPSNKVTEKGKDVELRCDPISGHTALYWYRQSLGQGLEFLIYFQGNSAPDKSGLPSDRFSAERTGGSVSTLTIQRTQQEDSAVYLCASSLAGGSGNTIYFGEGSWLTVV.

The chain couples TRBV13 to TRBJ1-2; TRBD1 matches at 10 bases. The CDR3 is 15 residues long. The V and J ends lost 1 base and 6 bases, in that order; junction bases with no gene match: 5. Germline lookup yields CDR1 PRHDT and CDR2 FYEKMQ (reference sequence). In DNA form, the CDR3 reads TGTGCCAGCAGCTTAGACGGGACAGGGGTGGATGGCTACACCTTC. Residues: CASSLDGTGVDGYTF.

The chain is built from TRBV7-6 and TRBJ2-1, with D perhaps TRBD1 (7 bases). The germline V gene has CDR1 SGHVS and CDR2 FNYEAQ. The CDR3 has 15 residues. Trimming shortened V by 2 bases and J by 8 bases, and 16 bases separated the two germline ends. CDR3 nucleotide sequence: TGTGCCAGCAGCTTAAGGAGGGGGCCGTTGGATGAGCAGTTCTTC. This translates into CASSLRRGPLDEQFF. Drawing the rest from reference TRBV7-6 and TRBJ2-1, the complete variable domain is GAGVSQSPRYKVTKRGQDVALRCDPISGHVSLYWYRQALGQGPEFLTYFNYEAQQDKSGLPNDRFSAERPEGSISTLTIQRTEQRDSAMYRCASSLRRGPLDEQFFGPGTRLTVL.

A word on this clone: The germline gene is not matched at one end of the junction; a read error may be the cause. The rearrangement links TRBV18 to TRBJ2-3; no reliable D call. CDR3 length equals 12 residues. Germline V gene sequence: CDR1 KGHSH, CDR2 LQKENI. In DNA form, the CDR3 reads TGTGCCAGCTCACCAAGTGAGGATACGCGGTATTTT. Its translation is CASSPSEDTRYF.

The J gene is TRBJ1-2, the V gene TRBV30; 7 bases align to TRBD1. This CDR3 is 13 amino acids long. Germline V gene data show CDR1 as GTSNPN and CDR2 as SVGIG (reference sequence). Losses at the gene ends were 4 bases for V and 3 bases for J; bases not matched to a gene: 5. CDR3 nucleotides: TGTGCCTGGATCGACAGGGTGGACTATGGCTACACCTTC. It yields the protein CAWIDRVDYGYTF.

The chain carries TRBV7-2 and TRBJ2-1, with D tentatively TRBD1 (6 bases). V lost 1 base and J 0 bases, leaving 10 bases between the germline ends. The germline V gene encodes CDR1 SGHTA and CDR2 FQGNSA. The CDR3 consists of 16 residues. The CDR3 nucleotides read TGTGCCAGCAGCTTAGACGGACAGAGCTCCTACAATGAGCAGTTCTTC. This translates into CASSLDGQSSYNEQFF.

This chain uses TRBV19 with TRBJ2-7; possible D gene TRBD2, 6 bases. In germline, CDR1 is LNHDA, CDR2 SQIVND (reference sequence). V shed 5 bases and J shed 7 bases, with 18 bases lying between them. The CDR3 has 14 residues. The DNA for the CDR3 is TGTGCCAGTAGTGTCCGGGGGACCCCGAGGGAGCAGTACTTC. It is translated as CASSVRGTPREQYF.

The genes are TRBV29-1 and TRBJ2-7, with TRBD2 identical over 8 bases. Looked up from germline, CDR1 is SQVTM and CDR2 is ANQGSEA. The junction had 13 bases not matched to a gene; V was cut back by 6 bases and J by 3 bases. The CDR3 contains 15 residues. The CDR3 region has the DNA TGCAGCGTCGGAAGGTCGGGGGGGCCGGACTACGAGCAGTACTTC. Its translation: CSVGRSGGPDYEQYF.

The chain joins TRBV28 to TRBJ2-1; maybe TRBD2 (5 bases). CDR1 and CDR2 (germline): MDHEN, SYDVKM. The CDR3 is 11 residues long. V was trimmed by 3 bases and J by 14 bases, leaving 11 bases between them. CDR3 nucleotides: TGTGCCAGCAGTTTCCGGCGGGCCGAGTTCTTC. Translated: CASSFRRAEFF. Full variable domain (rest looked up from reference TRBV28 and TRBJ2-1): DVKVTQSSRYLVKRTGEKVFLECVQDMDHENMFWYRQDPGLGLRLIYFSYDVKMKEKGDIPEGYSVSREKKERFSLILESASTNQTSMYLCASSFRRAEFFGPGTRLTVL.

The chain links TRBV9 to TRBJ2-1, with 8 nucleotides matching TRBD2. The CDR3 has 15 residues. Germline V gene sequence: CDR1 SGDLS, CDR2 YYNGEE. Losses at the gene ends were 0 bases for V and 5 bases for J; bases not matched to a gene: 4. CDR3 nucleotides: TGTGCCAGCAGCGTAGCAGCGGGGGCTAACAATGAGCAGTTCTTC. This gives the protein CASSVAAGANNEQFF.

The gene calls are TRBV7-8 and TRBJ2-6; D perhaps matches TRBD2 (5 bases). The CDR3 sequence is 19 residues long. Germline V CDR1 and CDR2: SGHVS, FQNEAQ. V gave up 4 bases and J gave up 0 bases, with 19 bases separating them. The CDR3 is CASSSGGWLGYSGANVLTF. The CDR3 coding sequence is TGTGCCAGCAGCTCTGGCGGGTGGTTAGGGTACTCTGGGGCCAACGTCCTGACTTTC.

J is TRBJ2-1 and V is TRBV19, with D perhaps TRBD1 (7 bases). The CDR3 is 12 amino acids. Germline assignment: CDR1 LNHDA and CDR2 SQIVND (reference sequence). With 3 bases removed from V and 10 bases from J, the gap between germline ends came to 10 bases. CDR3 residues: CASSMEGAEQFF. CDR3 nucleotides: TGTGCCAGTAGTATGGAGGGGGCGGAGCAGTTCTTC.

The chain combines TRBV27 with TRBJ2-7; 8 bases agree with TRBD1. The CDR3 has 17 residues. CDR1 and CDR2 (germline): MNHEY, SMNVEV (reference sequence). With 0 bases clipped from V and 3 bases from J, the junction kept 10 bases outside the gene matches. The CDR3 sequence: CASSLSNPHRGSYEQYF. For the CDR3, the DNA is TGTGCCAGCAGTTTATCTAACCCCCACAGGGGGAGCTACGAGCAGTACTTC.

This chain links TRBV14 with TRBJ1-6; 9 bases are shared with TRBD1. This CDR3 region has 16 residues. J gave up 7 bases and V 3 bases, and 7 bases lay outside the gene matches. Looked up from germline, CDR1 is SGHDN and CDR2 is FVKESK. CDR3 coding DNA: TGTGCCAGCAGCCAGGGAGACAGGGGGTGGAATTCACCCCTCCACTTT. Protein product: CASSQGDRGWNSPLHF.

This clone was picked up a small number of times. The rearrangement links TRBV2 to TRBJ1-3; weak D call: TRBD1 (6 bases). Germline CDR1 and CDR2: SNHLY and FYNNEI. V was clipped by 7 bases and J by 4 bases, with 11 bases between them. There are 13 residues in the CDR3. In DNA form, the CDR3 reads TGTGCCAGCATGATAGGACAGGGAAACACCATATATTTT. Encoded protein: CASMIGQGNTIYF.

The chain carries TRBV6-5 and TRBJ2-5, with 7 bases fitting TRBD1. Germline CDR1 and CDR2: MNHEY and SVGAGI. The CDR3 extends over 13 amino acids. Trimming cost V 5 bases and J 5 bases; bases outside gene matches: 5. As DNA, the CDR3 is TGTGCCAGCAGTCCTGGGACAGCGGAGACCCAGTACTTC. It translates to CASSPGTAETQYF.

This chain links TRBV18 with TRBJ1-5; TRBD1 agrees at 10 bases. Germline V gives CDR1 KGHSH, CDR2 LQKENI. The CDR3 length is 16 residues. V shed 2 bases and J 6 bases; nucleotides not matched to a gene: 7. The CDR3 nucleotides read TGTGCCAGCTCACCAGGTCCCGACAGGGGGCTTCAGCCCCAGCATTTT. The encoded protein is CASSPGPDRGLQPQHF.

The chain couples TRBV29-1 to TRBJ1-4; D is possibly TRBD1 (6 bases). Trimming cost V 7 bases and J 5 bases, with 11 bases left between them. The CDR3 loop spans 12 amino acids. Germline loops: CDR1 SQVTM, CDR2 ANQGSEA. The CDR3 is CSAGDKNEKLFF. DNA for the CDR3: TGCAGCGCCGGGGACAAGAATGAAAAACTGTTTTTT. The whole variable domain, filled in from reference TRBV29-1 and TRBJ1-4, reads SAVISQKPSRDICQRGTSLTIQCQVDSQVTMMFWYRQQPGQSLTLIATANQGSEATYESGFVIDKFPISRPNLTFSTLTVSNMSPEDSSIYLCSAGDKNEKLFFGSGTQLSVL.